This entry describes one T cell receptor beta chain. Its antigen is unknown. V shed 4 bases and J shed 1 base, with 8 bases lying between them. Germline CDR1 SGHNT, CDR2 YYREEE (reference sequence). This CDR3 has 13 amino acids. This table comes from immunoSEQ multiplex PCR, and its TCRdb copy is limited to in-frame clones, with some not included. The data show roughly 200,000 clones, approximately 92% seen once. This specimen belongs to a study of T cell responses to AZD1222 COVID-19 vaccine. Study results and limitations: In all cases, repertoires were sampled only after the peak T cell response. Donors, mostly white British, included more females; clonal diversity was possibly underestimated. AZD1222 recipients seropositive at baseline numbered only 5 or 6.

Sample: peripheral blood, taken 28 days after the second dose of the MenACWY control vaccine. This clonotype was obtained from an adult who received the MenACWY meningococcal vaccine as a control. The V and J genes are TRBV5-4 and TRBJ1-1; D ambiguous. Here the CDR3 DNA reads TGTGCCAGCAGCCACGACCCGAACACTGAAGCTTTCTTT. This codes for CASSHDPNTEAFF.